This T cell receptor beta chain was identified during a study of cytomegalovirus exposure and HLA in healthy donors. Study outcomes and limitations: Per a prior analysis, the majority of TCR beta V segments were productive roughly 90% or roughly 30% of the time. TRBV6-2, TRBV6-3 and other indistinguishable V segments were excluded. In vitro, three CMV-associated chains proved specific for CMV antigens.

Use of 60 Vbeta and 13 Jbeta primers characterized the PCR. Sequenced by immunoSEQ multiplex PCR; TCRdb stores in-frame clones only, minus some. The table shows 150,000 to 200,000 clones, with approximately 80% occurring only once. The CDR3 contains 12 residues. V was cut by 8 bases and J by 4 bases, with 14 bases left in between. Germline V gene data show CDR1 as GTSNPN and CDR2 as SVGIG (reference sequence). As for this clone: What it recognizes is unknown.

What was sequenced was PBMCs. The clonotype was recovered from a female donor in good health and CMV-seronegative. V usage is TRBV30 and J usage is TRBJ2-5, with D tentatively TRBD1 (5 bases). The CDR3 DNA follows: TGTGCCGGTAACCGACAGATAGAGACCCAGTACTTC. It yields the protein CAGNRQIETQYF.